One sample yielded the 20 T cell receptor beta chains listed below, sequenced in a study of blood T cell repertoires in COVID-19 (dated by TCRdb to about 2020). Library preparation used the immunoSEQ multiplex PCR assay. The clones in this table, taken by TCRdb from immuneACCESS, are in-frame only. Not every clone is retained; where verified, under half of the shortfall comes from an unresolved V gene, and the cause of the rest is unknown. This sample lists under 300,000 clones; nearly 90% were detected once. The ten largest account for roughly 5% of the sample. Sequences were obtained from peripheral blood. These receptors all stem from a middle-aged woman who had recovered from COVID-19.

The CDR3: CASSPQGAGNQPQHF. For the CDR3, the DNA is TGTGCCAGCAGTCCACAGGGGGCTGGTAATCAGCCCCAGCATTTT. The chain couples TRBV2 to TRBJ1-5; 9 positions agree with TRBD1. The CDR3 has 15 amino acids. Trimming took 5 bases from V and 4 from J; bases not matched to a gene: 6. The germline CDR1 and CDR2 sequences are SNHLY and FYNNEI.

The chain couples TRBV24-1 to TRBJ2-1; 9 bases fit TRBD1. Looked up from germline, CDR1 is KGHDR and CDR2 is SFDVKD. This CDR3 has 14 residues. Trimming at V came to 8 bases and at J to 0 bases, leaving 1 base not matched to a gene. In DNA, the CDR3 is TGTGCCACCATGGGACAGGGCTCCTACAATGAGCAGTTCTTC. It is translated as CATMGQGSYNEQFF.

CDR3 DNA: TGTGCCTGGAAACAGGGGGCTAGGGCTTTCTTT. It is translated as CAWKQGARAFF. The chain has TRBV30 and TRBJ1-1; TRBD1 matches at 9 bases. V was clipped by 4 bases and J by 11 bases; unmatched bases: 5. Germline values: CDR1 GTSNPN, CDR2 SVGIG (reference sequence). The CDR3 has 11 residues. The whole variable domain, filled in from reference TRBV30 and TRBJ1-1, reads SQTIHQWPATLVQPVGSPLSLECTVEGTSNPNLYWYRQAAGRGLQLLFYSVGIGQISSEVPQNLSASRPQDRQFILSSKKLLLSDSGFYLCAWKQGARAFFGQGTRLTVV.

This chain links TRBV4-2 with TRBJ2-7; TRBD1 matches 8 bases. This CDR3 has 16 amino acids. J was trimmed by 2 bases and V by 3 bases; bases with no gene match: 9. Germline CDR1 LGHNA, CDR2 YNFKEQ. For the CDR3, the DNA is TGTGCCAGCAGCCATCGAACCGGGACAGGACCCTACGAGCAGTACTTC. It specifies CASSHRTGTGPYEQYF.

This clone was detected only a few times. The CDR3 bases are TGTGCCAGCAGTGAAGCAGGGGCCCCCCGCCACAATGAGCAGTTCTTC. This gives the protein CASSEAGAPRHNEQFF. The chain combines TRBV6-1 with TRBJ2-1, with a tentative D call TRBD1 (5 bases). V shed 0 bases and J shed 5 bases, with 14 bases lying between them. Germline CDR1 reads MNHNS; CDR2 reads SASEGT. This CDR3 spans 16 amino acids.

J is TRBJ1-5 and V is TRBV11-2, with 7 bases matching TRBD1. Per germline, CDR1 SGHAT and CDR2 FQNNGV. CDR3 length: 16 residues. Trimming at V came to 5 bases and at J to 2 bases, leaving 9 bases not matched to a gene. The CDR3 sequence: CASSPGQQKGNQPQHF. The CDR3 nucleotides read TGTGCCAGCAGCCCGGGACAGCAGAAGGGCAATCAGCCCCAGCATTTT. Variable domain in full (rest from reference TRBV11-2 and TRBJ1-5): EAGVAQSPRYKIIEKRQSVAFWCNPISGHATLYWYQQILGQGPKLLIQFQNNGVVDDSQLPKDRFSAERLKGVDSTLKIQPAKLEDSAVYLCASSPGQQKGNQPQHFGDGTRLSIL.

The chain links TRBV30 to TRBJ2-2, with a tentative D call TRBD2 (7 bases). Germline V CDR1 and CDR2: GTSNPN, SVGIG (reference sequence). This CDR3 comprises 16 residues. V dropped 0 bases and J dropped 5 bases, with 16 bases sitting between them. CDR3 DNA: TGTGCCTGGAGTGTAGGGTGGGAGGGACAAACCGGGGAGCTGTTTTTT. This sequence encodes CAWSVGWEGQTGELFF.

The J gene is TRBJ2-5, the V gene TRBV12-5; the D is unclear. V lost 1 base and J 1 base, leaving 10 bases between the germline ends. The CDR3 has 15 amino acids. The germline V gene has CDR1 LGHNT and CDR2 FRNRAP. The CDR3 DNA reads TGTGCTAGTGGTTTGGGATGGAGCCTCCAAGAGACCCAGTACTTC. Its translation is CASGLGWSLQETQYF.

This clone was counted only a few times. The chain has TRBV29-1 and TRBJ1-1, with TRBD1 matching over 10 bases. Germline CDR1 is SQVTM and CDR2 is ANQGSEA. The J segment lost 2 bases and the V segment lost 7 bases, leaving 4 bases of the junction unmatched. The CDR3 is 13 residues long. For the CDR3, the DNA is TGCAGCGCCACGACAGGGGGCAACACTGAAGCTTTCTTT. Encoded protein: CSATTGGNTEAFF.

The sample holds one count of this clone. V gene TRBV5-1 combines with J gene TRBJ1-2; 7 bases are a match to TRBD1. This CDR3 contains 13 residues. The V gene end was trimmed by 2 bases and the J gene end by 7 bases; junction bases not matched to a gene: 5. Germline V gene sequence: CDR1 SGHRS, CDR2 YFSETQ. CDR3 loop: CASSLGQDSGYTF. The CDR3 nucleotides read TGCGCCAGCAGCTTAGGACAGGACTCTGGCTACACCTTC.

The rearrangement links TRBV19 to TRBJ2-5, with D tentatively TRBD1 (5 bases). CDR1 and CDR2 from the germline V gene are LNHDA and SQIVND (reference sequence). The CDR3 runs to 13 residues. With 6 bases removed from V and 2 bases from J, the gap between germline ends came to 10 bases. This CDR3 reads CASSRQRQETQYF. In nucleotides, the CDR3 is TGTGCCAGTAGCAGACAGCGTCAAGAGACCCAGTACTTC.

The CDR3 DNA reads TGCGCCAGCAGCCGGTCCCAGGGCTCTGGAAACACCATATATTTT. Amino acid sequence: CASSRSQGSGNTIYF. The chain employs TRBV4-1 and TRBJ1-3, with TRBD1 as a possible D gene (5 bases). The CDR3 spans 15 residues. Trimming removed 4 bases at V and 0 bases at J, with 10 bases between. CDR1 and CDR2 (germline): MGHRA, YSYEKL.

This clone was recorded once. V and J are TRBV19 and TRBJ2-3; 13 bases map to TRBD2. V lost 5 bases and J lost 4; bases outside the gene matches: 6. The CDR3 extends over 16 amino acids. The germline V gene encodes CDR1 LNHDA and CDR2 SQIVND (reference sequence). The CDR3 coding sequence is TGTGCCAGTAGTGTCGGACTAGCGGGAGTCGCAGATACGCAGTATTTT. Its protein is CASSVGLAGVADTQYF.

The chain combines TRBV9 with TRBJ1-1; 8 positions match TRBD1. V lost 6 bases, J lost 5 bases, and 6 bases stayed unmatched. The CDR3 is made up of 13 amino acids. CDR1 and CDR2 from the germline V gene are SGDLS and YYNGEE. The CDR3 region is CASTATGGTEAFF. The CDR3 DNA is TGTGCCAGCACCGCAACAGGGGGGACTGAAGCTTTCTTT.

V gene TRBV13 combines with J gene TRBJ2-3; 7 bases are shared with TRBD2. J gave up 9 bases and V 3 bases, and 3 bases lay outside the gene matches. Germline V gene lookup returns CDR1 PRHDT and CDR2 FYEKMQ (reference sequence). The CDR3 is made up of 12 amino acids. The CDR3 region is CASSFRLATQYF. Here the CDR3 DNA reads TGTGCCAGCAGCTTCAGACTAGCAACGCAGTATTTT.

This clone came up many times. CDR3 DNA sequence: TGTGCCAGCAGTTTAACAGGGGTAAGCACTGAAGCTTTCTTT. It encodes CASSLTGVSTEAFF. The V call is TRBV27, the J call TRBJ1-1; 7 bases are a match to TRBD1. Germline V gene data show CDR1 as MNHEY and CDR2 as SMNVEV (reference sequence). The CDR3 is 14 residues long. J gave up 4 bases and V 2 bases, and 4 bases lay outside the gene matches.

V and J are TRBV28 and TRBJ1-5, with D possibly being TRBD1 (6 bases). CDR1 and CDR2 (germline): MDHEN, SYDVKM. Trimming removed 3 bases from V and 6 bases from J, with 15 bases in between. This CDR3 contains 15 residues. The CDR3 loop is CASSFWGGGTQPQHF. The CDR3 DNA reads as TGTGCCAGCAGTTTTTGGGGAGGGGGGACTCAGCCCCAGCATTTT.

This clone occurred once. The chain is built from TRBV7-3 and TRBJ2-1, with TRBD2 identical over 8 bases. The CDR3 contains 12 residues. V trimming: 5 bases; J trimming: 13 bases; junction bases outside the gene matches: 7. Germline V gene lookup returns CDR1 SGHTA and CDR2 FQGTGA. CDR3 in amino acids: CASSRSGGPQFF. The CDR3 bases are TGTGCCAGCAGCCGCAGCGGGGGACCACAGTTCTTC.

This clone showed up just once. The chain employs TRBV5-6 and TRBJ2-3; TRBD2 might be the D (6 bases). Per germline, CDR1 SGHDT and CDR2 YYEEEE. The CDR3 has 12 residues. V dropped 4 bases and J dropped 7 bases, with 10 bases sitting between them. CDR3 protein: CASSPGENTQYF. The DNA of the CDR3 is TGTGCCAGCAGCCCGGGAGAGAATACGCAGTATTTT.

About this clone: The CDR3 end shows no conserved phenylalanine or tryptophan, and so a read error is likely. The limits of the CDR3 on the DNA are not certain, so only TCRdb's listed CDR3 is given. CDR3 residues: CSVEEGGLTVL. The chain links TRBV29-1 to TRBJ2-7; the table's D call, TRBD2, was not checked against the DNA. Inclusive of both ends, the CDR3 amounts to 11 amino acids. Looked up from germline, CDR1 is SQVTM and CDR2 is ANQGSEA.